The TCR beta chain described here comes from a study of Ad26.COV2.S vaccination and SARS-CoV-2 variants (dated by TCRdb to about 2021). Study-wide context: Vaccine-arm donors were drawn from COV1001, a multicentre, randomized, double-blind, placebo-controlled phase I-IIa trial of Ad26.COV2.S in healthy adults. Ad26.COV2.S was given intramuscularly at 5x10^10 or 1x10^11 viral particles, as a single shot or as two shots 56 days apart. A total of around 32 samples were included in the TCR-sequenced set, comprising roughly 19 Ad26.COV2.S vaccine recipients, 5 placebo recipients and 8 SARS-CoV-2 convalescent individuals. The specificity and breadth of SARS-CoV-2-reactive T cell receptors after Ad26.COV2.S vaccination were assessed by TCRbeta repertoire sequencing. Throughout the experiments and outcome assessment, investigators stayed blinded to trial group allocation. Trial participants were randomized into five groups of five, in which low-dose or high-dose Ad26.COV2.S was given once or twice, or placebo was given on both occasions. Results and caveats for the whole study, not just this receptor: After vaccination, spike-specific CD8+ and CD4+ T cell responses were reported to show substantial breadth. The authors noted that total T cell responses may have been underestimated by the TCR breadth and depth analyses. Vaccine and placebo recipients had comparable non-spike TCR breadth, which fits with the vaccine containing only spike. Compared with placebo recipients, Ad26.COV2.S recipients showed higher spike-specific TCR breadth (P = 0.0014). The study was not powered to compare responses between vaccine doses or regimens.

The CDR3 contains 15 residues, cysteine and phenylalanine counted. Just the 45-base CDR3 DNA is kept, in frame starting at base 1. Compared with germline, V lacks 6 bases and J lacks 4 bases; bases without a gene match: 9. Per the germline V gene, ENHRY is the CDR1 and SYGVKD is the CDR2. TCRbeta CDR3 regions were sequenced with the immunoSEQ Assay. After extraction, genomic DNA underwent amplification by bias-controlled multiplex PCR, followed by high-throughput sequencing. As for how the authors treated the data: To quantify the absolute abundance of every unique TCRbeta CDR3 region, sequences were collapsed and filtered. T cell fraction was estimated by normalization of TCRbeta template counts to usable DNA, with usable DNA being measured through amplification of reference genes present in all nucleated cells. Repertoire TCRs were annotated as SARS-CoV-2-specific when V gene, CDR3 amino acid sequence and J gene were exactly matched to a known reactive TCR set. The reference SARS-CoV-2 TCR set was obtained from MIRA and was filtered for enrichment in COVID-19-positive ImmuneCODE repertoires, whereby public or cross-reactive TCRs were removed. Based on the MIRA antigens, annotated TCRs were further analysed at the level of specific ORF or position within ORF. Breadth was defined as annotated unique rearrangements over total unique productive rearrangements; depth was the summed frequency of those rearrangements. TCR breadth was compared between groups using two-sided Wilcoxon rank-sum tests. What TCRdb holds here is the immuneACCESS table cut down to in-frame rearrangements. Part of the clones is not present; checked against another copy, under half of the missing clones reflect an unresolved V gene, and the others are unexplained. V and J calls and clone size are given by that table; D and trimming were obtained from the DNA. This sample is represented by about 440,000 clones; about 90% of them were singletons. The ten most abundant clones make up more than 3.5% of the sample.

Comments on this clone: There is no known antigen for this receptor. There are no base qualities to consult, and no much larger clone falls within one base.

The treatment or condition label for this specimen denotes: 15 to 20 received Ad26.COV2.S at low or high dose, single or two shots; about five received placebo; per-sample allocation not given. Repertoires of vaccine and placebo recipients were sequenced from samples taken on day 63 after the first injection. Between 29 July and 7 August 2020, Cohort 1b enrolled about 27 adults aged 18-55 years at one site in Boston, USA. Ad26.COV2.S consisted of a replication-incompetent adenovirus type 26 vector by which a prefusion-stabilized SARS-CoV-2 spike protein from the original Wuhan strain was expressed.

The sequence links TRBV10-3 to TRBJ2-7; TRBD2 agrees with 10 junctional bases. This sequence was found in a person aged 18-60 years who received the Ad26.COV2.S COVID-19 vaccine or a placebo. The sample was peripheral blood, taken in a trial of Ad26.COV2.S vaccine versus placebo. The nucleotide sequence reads TGTGCCATCAGCCCCTCAGCGGGAGGGCCTTACGAGCAGTACTTC. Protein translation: CAISPSAGGPYEQYF.